The 22 T cell receptor beta chains in this list originate from one sample, sequenced in a study of T cell responses to AZD1222 COVID-19 vaccine. Libraries were prepared by immunoSEQ multiplex PCR; TCRdb keeps only in-frame clonotypes and omits some of them. The table records about 110,000 clones, approximately 86% of them present only once. The sequenced sample was peripheral blood, obtained on day 0 of MenACWY control vaccination. The receptor set was obtained from an adult in good health.

This chain's CDR3 is CSVWSGANVLTF. Here the CDR3 DNA reads TGCAGCGTTTGGTCTGGGGCCAACGTCCTGACTTTC. The J gene is TRBJ2-6, the V gene TRBV29-1; D not resolved. CDR3 size: 12 residues. Looked up from germline, CDR1 is SQVTM and CDR2 is ANQGSEA. The V end lost 5 bases, the J end lost 1 base, and 3 bases lay between the germline ends.

This chain connects TRBV7-2 to TRBJ2-2, with D perhaps matching TRBD1 (5 bases). The CDR3 loop spans 15 amino acids. V lost 2 bases and J lost 1, with 8 bases in between. Germline assignment: CDR1 SGHTA and CDR2 FQGNSA. The CDR3 DNA follows: TGTGCCAGCAGCTTACAGGGTGGGAACACCGGGGAGCTGTTTTTT. Residues: CASSLQGGNTGELFF.

V is TRBV2 and J is TRBJ2-7, with 7 bases fitting TRBD1. J gave up 1 base and V 8 bases, and 5 bases lay outside the gene matches. The CDR3 covers 13 residues. Germline-derived CDR1 and CDR2 are SNHLY and FYNNEI. The CDR3 region has the DNA TGTGCCAGCGCCGGGACAGTTTCCTACGAGCAGTACTTC. This gives the protein CASAGTVSYEQYF.

This rearrangement joins TRBV28 to TRBJ2-7, with D perhaps TRBD1 or TRBD2 (7 bases each). CDR3 length: 14 residues. Looked up from germline, CDR1 is MDHEN and CDR2 is SYDVKM. V was trimmed by 2 bases and J by 5 bases, leaving 13 bases between them. The CDR3 nucleotides read TGTGCCAGCAGTTTACGGCAGGGGGGGGACGAGCAGTACTTC. Protein sequence: CASSLRQGGDEQYF.

The chain is built from TRBV4-3 and TRBJ2-6; D is ambiguous. V lost 0 bases and J 1 base, leaving 16 bases between the germline ends. Looked up from germline, CDR1 is LGHNA and CDR2 is YSLEER. The CDR3 contains 19 residues. In DNA form, the CDR3 reads TGCGCCAGCAGCCAAGATCGGGCTGTTCGCACTTCTGGGGCCAACGTCCTGACTTTC. Translation gives CASSQDRAVRTSGANVLTF.

This clone was seen once. The V call is TRBV28, the J call TRBJ1-5; D is possibly TRBD1 (6 bases). The length of the CDR3 is 13 residues. Looked up from germline, CDR1 is MDHEN and CDR2 is SYDVKM. V gave up 4 bases and J gave up 3 bases, with 7 bases separating them. CDR3 coding DNA: TGTGCCAGCAGTTCAGGGGTCAATCAGCCCCAGCATTTT. Its protein is CASSSGVNQPQHF. Variable domain in full (rest from reference TRBV28 and TRBJ1-5): DVKVTQSSRYLVKRTGEKVFLECVQDMDHENMFWYRQDPGLGLRLIYFSYDVKMKEKGDIPEGYSVSREKKERFSLILESASTNQTSMYLCASSSGVNQPQHFGDGTRLSIL.

The genes are TRBV19 and TRBJ2-3, with D possibly being TRBD2 (6 bases). Germline CDR1 and CDR2: LNHDA and SQIVND (reference sequence). Trimming pared 5 bases from V and 1 base from J, leaving 13 bases between. This CDR3 region has 15 residues. The CDR3 DNA reads as TGTGCCAGTAGTTGGCGGGACGGACGCACAGATACGCAGTATTTT. Its protein is CASSWRDGRTDTQYF. Drawing the rest from reference TRBV19 and TRBJ2-3, the complete variable domain is DGGITQSPKYLFRKEGQNVTLSCEQNLNHDAMYWYRQDPGQGLRLIYYSQIVNDFQKGDIAEGYSVSREKKESFPLTVTSAQKNPTAFYLCASSWRDGRTDTQYFGPGTRLTVL.

This chain uses TRBV6-5 with TRBJ1-2; D not certain. The CDR3 sequence is 15 residues long. The germline V gene has CDR1 MNHEY and CDR2 SVGAGI. V lost 8 bases, J lost 0 bases, and 16 bases lay in between. CDR3 protein: CASDFARTPNYGYTF. The CDR3 coding sequence is TGTGCCAGCGATTTTGCGAGGACCCCTAACTATGGCTACACCTTC.

The chain recombines TRBV15 with TRBJ2-7; no clear D gene. The CDR3 loop spans 16 amino acids. Germline CDR1 and CDR2: LNHNV and YYDKDF (reference sequence). Trimming removed 0 bases at V and 2 bases at J, with 14 bases between. The CDR3 is CATSRDPMRITYEQYF. The CDR3 coding sequence is TGTGCCACCAGCAGAGATCCCATGAGAATCACCTACGAGCAGTACTTC.

The V gene is TRBV7-8, the J gene TRBJ2-5; no clear D gene. This CDR3 has 12 amino acids. V was clipped by 2 bases and J by 1 base, with 2 bases between them. CDR1 and CDR2 (germline): SGHVS, FQNEAQ. CDR3 residues: CASSLIQETQYF. As DNA, the CDR3 is TGTGCCAGCAGCTTAATCCAAGAGACCCAGTACTTC.

The table lists this clone with a count of one. V gene TRBV10-3 combines with J gene TRBJ1-2, with TRBD1 identical over 7 bases. The CDR3 has 15 amino acids. V shed 2 bases, J shed 5 bases, and the junction held 8 bases outside the gene matches. Germline V gene lookup returns CDR1 ENHRY and CDR2 SYGVKD. The CDR3 sequence: CAISEQGGREYGYTF. CDR3 DNA sequence: TGTGCCATCAGTGAGCAGGGGGGGCGAGAGTATGGCTACACCTTC.

The gene calls are TRBV4-3 and TRBJ1-5; no definite D call. CDR1 and CDR2 from the germline V gene are LGHNA and YSLEER. V lost 0 bases to trimming and J lost 2 bases, with 8 bases between them. CDR3 length equals 15 residues. DNA for the CDR3: TGCGCCAGCAGCCAAGATGGTAGAGGCAATCAGCCCCAGCATTTT. Translated, it gives CASSQDGRGNQPQHF.

The rearrangement joins TRBV18 to TRBJ1-2; tentatively, D is TRBD1 (5 bases). This CDR3 region has 15 residues. Trimming pared 3 bases from V and 2 bases from J, leaving 13 bases between. Germline assignment: CDR1 KGHSH and CDR2 LQKENI. In nucleotides, the CDR3 is TGTGCCAGCTCACCGGGGCGACCGATAAACTATGGCTACACCTTC. It is translated as CASSPGRPINYGYTF.

The V and J genes are TRBV5-1 and TRBJ1-1; D not certain. CDR3 length: 18 amino acids. Trimming left V 1 base short and J 0 bases short, with 19 bases between. The germline V gene has CDR1 SGHRS and CDR2 YFSETQ. Here the CDR3 reads CASSLLGPSPTLNTEAFF. The CDR3 nucleotides read TGCGCCAGCAGCTTGTTGGGTCCCTCCCCCACATTGAACACTGAAGCTTTCTTT. The entire variable domain, with the rest obtained from reference TRBV5-1 and TRBJ1-1, is as follows: KAGVTQTPRYLIKTRGQQVTLSCSPISGHRSVSWYQQTPGQGLQFLFEYFSETQRNKGNFPGRFSGRQFSNSRSEMNVSTLELGDSALYLCASSLLGPSPTLNTEAFFGQGTRLTVV.

The chain uses TRBV4-2 and TRBJ2-1; no firm D call. Trimming took 1 base from V and 6 from J, leaving 13 bases between them. The germline CDR1 and CDR2 sequences are LGHNA and YNFKEQ. This CDR3 is 15 amino acids long. In DNA, the CDR3 is TGTGCCAGCAGCCAAGCCCAAGATCGTAGCAATGAGCAGTTCTTC. Its protein is CASSQAQDRSNEQFF.

A single count supports this clone. The chain employs TRBV6-5 and TRBJ1-6; D is uncertain. Trimming removed 6 bases from V and 6 bases from J, with 15 bases in between. Germline V lookup: CDR1 MNHEY, CDR2 SVGAGI. This CDR3 region has 15 residues. The CDR3 protein is CASRARTRPNSPLHF. CDR3 DNA sequence: TGTGCCAGCAGGGCCCGAACAAGGCCTAATTCACCCCTCCACTTT.

About this clone itself: The same CDR3 also results from other DNA sequences found in this sample. The chain carries TRBV27 and TRBJ2-1, with D unresolved. V was trimmed by 2 bases and J by 2 bases, leaving 7 bases between them. The germline V gene encodes CDR1 MNHEY and CDR2 SMNVEV (reference sequence). This CDR3 region has 14 residues. This CDR3 reads CASSLAGPYNEQFF. The CDR3 DNA is TGTGCCAGCAGTTTAGCCGGTCCCTACAATGAGCAGTTCTTC.

The chain is built from TRBV3-1 (or the pseudogene TRBV3-2) and TRBJ1-6, with TRBD1 as a possible D gene (5 bases). Germline CDR1 reads LGHDT; CDR2 reads YNNKEL (reference sequence). Trimming took off 2 bases at V and 8 bases at J, with 13 bases between the two ends. The CDR3 has 15 residues. The CDR3 DNA is TGTGCCAGCAGCCAAACCGGGACCCCCGATTCACCCCTCCACTTT. This codes for CASSQTGTPDSPLHF.

As DNA, the CDR3 is TGTGCCAGCGGCGGGACTAGCGGGAGCAGGACCGGGGAGCTGTTTTTT. The encoded protein is CASGGTSGSRTGELFF. The chain has TRBV2 and TRBJ2-2; 14 bases fit TRBD2. CDR3 size: 16 residues. V trimming: 8 bases; J trimming: 5 bases; junction bases outside the gene matches: 7. Germline-derived CDR1 and CDR2 are SNHLY and FYNNEI.

CDR3 in amino acids: CASSHPGDVTEAFF. DNA of the CDR3: TGCGCCAGCAGCCACCCTGGGGACGTAACTGAAGCTTTCTTT. J is TRBJ1-1 and V is TRBV4-3; D might be TRBD1 (5 bases). V lost 3 bases and J 5 bases, leaving 13 bases between the germline ends. Per the germline V gene, CDR1 is LGHNA and CDR2 is YSLEER. This CDR3 has 14 residues.

J is TRBJ1-1 and V is TRBV18; D is ambiguous. Germline V gene data show CDR1 as KGHSH and CDR2 as LQKENI. The CDR3 length is 13 residues. Trimming took off 1 base at V and 2 bases at J, with 5 bases between the two ends. Here the CDR3 reads CASSPQENTEAFF. Written as DNA, the CDR3 is TGTGCCAGCTCACCACAGGAAAACACTGAAGCTTTCTTT.

The chain uses TRBV6-5 and TRBJ1-4, with 7 bases lining up with TRBD1. CDR3 length equals 15 residues. Germline V lookup: CDR1 MNHEY, CDR2 SVGAGI. Trimming removed 6 bases from V and 2 bases from J; junction bases left unmatched: 6. The CDR3 is CASSYRGGTNEKLFF. The CDR3 bases are TGTGCCAGCAGCTACAGGGGTGGTACTAATGAAAAACTGTTTTTT.